This T cell receptor beta chain was found in a study of T-cell reconstitution after alpha-beta-depleted transplantation in children. Preparation of the TCRbeta library involved a method that used unique molecular identifiers. MiXCR, applied by TCRdb to the PCR reads, yields one record per CDR3 protein. Of approximately 88,000 distinct CDR3 sequences in the sample, approximately 12% are singletons; the top ten hold approximately 15%. Germline V lookup: CDR1 DFQATT, CDR2 SNEGSKA (reference sequence). The CDR3 has 16 amino acids. The ends were cut back, 0 bases at V and 5 bases at J, with 17 bases in the middle.

The sequenced sample was PBMCs from the stem cell graft donor, obtained from the stem cell graft. The source is a human donor who donated a stem cell graft to a child with inherited bone marrow failure. The J gene is TRBJ2-1, the V gene TRBV20-1; D perhaps matches TRBD2 (7 bases). CDR3 in amino acids: CSARDWGLAENNEQFF. The DNA for the CDR3 is TGCAGTGCTAGAGATTGGGGGCTAGCGGAAAACAATGAGCAGTTCTTC.